The rows below give T cell receptor beta chains drawn from one sample of a study of blood T cell repertoires in COVID-19. Sequenced by immunoSEQ multiplex PCR; TCRdb stores in-frame clones only, minus some. The data hold fewer than 250,000 clones, with approximately 81% observed a single time. Sample: peripheral blood. The receptors were gathered from a man aged 30 to 45 with active or convalescent COVID-19. Each CDR3 is given with its conserved first and last residue.

V gene	CDR3 protein
TRBV19	CASRQTGRGSYEQYF
TRBV19	CASSPKGLGGHTQYF
TRBV19	CASSAVPSGSLSNEQFF
TRBV11-2	CASSSSGHSNYGYTF
TRBV7-6	CASSLQRLQETQYF
TRBV6-5	CASSSGPAGFSYEQYF
TRBV28	CASSKGQQGNQPQHF
TRBV13	CASSLMDRGAGETQYF
TRBV5-1	CASSLNGGDGNTIYF
TRBV5-1	CASSPKEQFF
TRBV18	CASSPPRRLLQYGYTF
TRBV6-1	CASSDRDRFNQPQHF
TRBV28	CASSLADRVNGYTF
TRBV7-7	CASSLRPSGSTDTQYF
TRBV19	CASLDSPFYGYTF
TRBV3-1/TRBV3-2	CASSQAQGRRGYGYTF
TRBV6-5	CASMSLIWGDQPQHF
TRBV7-2	CASSLGGGAYNEQFF
TRBV5-4	CASSIGRSGGGEQFF
TRBV4-1	CASSHLSGVTDTQYF
TRBV6-4	CASSVQGSYEQYF
TRBV30	CAWSSGRAMNTEAFF
TRBV27	CASSPLPSGREQYF
TRBV7-7	CASSLGGGLAGAGELFF
TRBV3-1/TRBV3-2	CASSNRGRYTEAFF
TRBV7-2	CASSPRLATDTQYF
TRBV28	CASSRTGGGGTFNEQFF
TRBV14	CASSQDLIAGGYNEQFF
TRBV6-5	CASIRRETYEQYF
TRBV11-3	CASSALAGGPGNTGELFF
TRBV4-3	CASRAGGNTGELFF
TRBV28	CASGSITTNEKLFF
TRBV7-2	CASSLNLGGSGGQPQHF
TRBV21-1	CASSKVVLLGYTF
TRBV28	CASSPPGVSSYNEQFF
TRBV2	CASKASGPYEQYF
TRBV15	CATSPRDWGRNEQFF
TRBV18	CASSPLDRGQLEQYF
TRBV28	CASSLRENQYF
TRBV19	CASSTQGNYEQYF
TRBV7-6	CASSLVGRIYSNQPQHF